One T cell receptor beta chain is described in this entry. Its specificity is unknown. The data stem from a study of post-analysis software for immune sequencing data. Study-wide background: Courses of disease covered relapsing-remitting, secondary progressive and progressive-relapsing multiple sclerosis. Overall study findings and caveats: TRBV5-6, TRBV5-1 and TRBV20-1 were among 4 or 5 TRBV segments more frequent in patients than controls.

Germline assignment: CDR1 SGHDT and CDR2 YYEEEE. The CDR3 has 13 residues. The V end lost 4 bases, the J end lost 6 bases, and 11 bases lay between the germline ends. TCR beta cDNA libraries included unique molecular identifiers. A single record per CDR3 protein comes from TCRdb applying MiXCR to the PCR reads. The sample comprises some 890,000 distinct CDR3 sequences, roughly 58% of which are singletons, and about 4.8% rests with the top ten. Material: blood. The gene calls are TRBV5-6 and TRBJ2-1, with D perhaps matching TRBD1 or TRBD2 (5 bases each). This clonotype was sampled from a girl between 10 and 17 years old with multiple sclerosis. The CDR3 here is CASSTRDGNEQFF. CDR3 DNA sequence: TGTGCCAGCAGCACCCGGGACGGCAATGAGCAGTTCTTC.